Below are 16 T cell receptor beta chains sequenced from a single sample in a study of CD8 T cells in Susac syndrome. RNA, at roughly 0.5 to 1 ug, was reverse transcribed with random hexamers. Using its own MiXCR run on the immunoSEQ multiplex PCR reads, TCRdb lists one record per CDR3 protein. The top ten hold around 0.15% of the sample, which has 150,000 to 200,000 distinct CDR3 sequences, roughly 96% seen once. Sequenced material: CD8+ T cells from PBMCs. The source is a human donor with multiple sclerosis.

The gene calls are TRBV29-1 and TRBJ1-2; 7 nucleotides line up with TRBD1. The CDR3 is made up of 12 amino acids. Germline assignment: CDR1 SQVTM and CDR2 ANQGSEA. The V and J ends lost 4 bases and 4 bases, in that order; junction bases with no gene match: 3. CDR3 region: CSVVTGSYGYTF. The CDR3 region has the DNA TGCAGCGTTGTGACAGGGAGCTATGGCTACACCTTC.

The chain combines TRBV29-1 with TRBJ1-2; D perhaps matches TRBD1 (5 bases). V shed 5 bases and J shed 1 base, with 14 bases lying between them. This CDR3 contains 14 residues. Germline V gene data show CDR1 as SQVTM and CDR2 as ANQGSEA. The CDR3 loop reads CSVSPGGVNYGYTF. The CDR3 DNA sequence: TGCAGCGTTAGCCCTGGGGGGGTTAACTATGGCTACACCTTC.

The CDR3 protein is CASSHRGATGELFF. CDR3 nucleotides: TGTGCCAGCAGTCACAGGGGTGCCACCGGGGAGCTGTTTTTT. This chain joins TRBV7-9 and TRBJ2-2, with 7 bases matching TRBD1. The junction had 5 bases not matched to a gene; V was cut back by 6 bases and J by 4 bases. The CDR3 loop spans 14 amino acids. Germline V gives CDR1 SEHNR, CDR2 FQNEAQ (reference sequence).

V is TRBV28 and J is TRBJ2-7; TRBD2 might be the D (6 bases). The CDR3 loop spans 14 amino acids. Germline loops: CDR1 MDHEN, CDR2 SYDVKM. V lost 6 bases and J lost 4, with 16 bases in between. As DNA, the CDR3 is TGTGCCAGCAGAAAGAGGGTCGGGAGTTACGAGCAGTACTTC. Its translation is CASRKRVGSYEQYF.

The chain employs TRBV5-1 and TRBJ2-7; 7 bases agree with TRBD2. This CDR3 comprises 17 residues. V lost 0 bases to trimming and J lost 0 bases; unmatched junction nucleotides: 9. Germline V lookup: CDR1 SGHRS, CDR2 YFSETQ. CDR3 residues: CASSLALAGVLSYEQYF. As DNA, the CDR3 is TGCGCCAGCAGCTTGGCCCTGGCGGGAGTACTCTCCTACGAGCAGTACTTC.

V gene TRBV6-6 combines with J gene TRBJ2-1; unclear D gene. The CDR3 consists of 10 residues. Germline-derived CDR1 and CDR2 are MNHNY and SVGAGI (reference sequence). Trimming cost V 6 bases and J 3 bases, with 0 bases left between them. The CDR3 nucleotides are TGTGCCAGCAGCTACAATGAGCAGTTCTTC. It codes for CASSYNEQFF.

The chain links TRBV11-2 to TRBJ2-1; D might be TRBD1 (6 bases). The CDR3 has 17 residues. Trimming left V 0 bases short and J 2 bases short, with 14 bases between. Germline V gene lookup returns CDR1 SGHAT and CDR2 FQNNGV. The CDR3 sequence: CASSLDPRQDPYNEQFF. In DNA, the CDR3 is TGTGCCAGCAGCTTAGATCCAAGACAGGACCCCTACAATGAGCAGTTCTTC.

The chain is built from TRBV27 and TRBJ2-3; D is perhaps TRBD2 (5 bases). The CDR3 contains 15 residues. Trimming took 4 bases from V and 0 from J, leaving 11 bases between them. The V gene's germline CDR1 is MNHEY and CDR2 SMNVEV (reference sequence). The CDR3 region is CASSWVTGSTDTQYF. Written as DNA, the CDR3 is TGTGCCAGCAGTTGGGTGACGGGGAGCACAGATACGCAGTATTTT.

This chain uses TRBV2 with TRBJ2-5; D gene unclear. V lost 7 bases, J lost 5 bases, and 8 bases lay in between. Looked up from germline, CDR1 is SNHLY and CDR2 is FYNNEI. This CDR3 has 11 residues. CDR3 in amino acids: CASIARETQYF. In DNA form, the CDR3 reads TGTGCCAGCATTGCGAGGGAGACCCAGTACTTC.

This clonotype was detected once. The chain is built from TRBV27 and TRBJ1-2; 7 bases are shared with TRBD1. The CDR3 spans 12 residues. Germline CDR1 and CDR2: MNHEY and SMNVEV (reference sequence). V trimming: 4 bases; J trimming: 8 bases; junction bases outside the gene matches: 4. CDR3 protein: CASSSQGGGYTF. CDR3 sequence (DNA): TGTGCCAGCAGTTCGCAGGGGGGAGGCTACACCTTC.

The chain joins TRBV29-1 to TRBJ2-1, with 7 nucleotides matching TRBD2. The germline V gene has CDR1 SQVTM and CDR2 ANQGSEA. The CDR3 runs to 11 residues. J gave up 9 bases and V 7 bases, and 6 bases lay outside the gene matches. CDR3 nucleotide sequence: TGCAGCGCCCTGACTAGCACTGAGCAGTTCTTC. This translates into CSALTSTEQFF.

V is TRBV27 and J is TRBJ2-7, with unresolved D. Germline V lookup: CDR1 MNHEY, CDR2 SMNVEV (reference sequence). Trimming stripped 0 bases from V and 4 bases from J, with 10 bases between. The CDR3 sequence is 14 residues long. The CDR3 bases are TGTGCCAGCAGTTTATCGAACACCTTATACGAGCAGTACTTC. It codes for CASSLSNTLYEQYF.

The V call is TRBV27, the J call TRBJ2-1, with D maybe TRBD2 (6 bases). Trimming removed 1 base from V and 5 bases from J, with 12 bases in between. The V gene's germline CDR1 is MNHEY and CDR2 SMNVEV (reference sequence). The CDR3 consists of 15 residues. The CDR3 sequence is CASSLFGGSNNEQFF. The CDR3 DNA reads TGTGCCAGCAGTTTATTTGGGGGGAGCAACAATGAGCAGTTCTTC.

The chain is built from TRBV29-1 and TRBJ2-7; a weak D match, TRBD1 (6 bases). This CDR3 region has 12 residues. From germline, CDR1 is SQVTM and CDR2 ANQGSEA. V dropped 7 bases and J dropped 3 bases, with 13 bases sitting between them. In nucleotides, the CDR3 is TGCAGCGGGCTGGACAGAGACTACGAGCAGTACTTC. Protein product: CSGLDRDYEQYF.

The genes are TRBV5-1 and TRBJ2-1, with TRBD1 matching 8 bases. Trimming at V came to 3 bases and at J to 7 bases, leaving 12 bases not matched to a gene. This CDR3 has 16 amino acids. Germline-derived CDR1 and CDR2 are SGHRS and YFSETQ. The CDR3 protein is CASSWGADRERNEQFF. The CDR3 region has the DNA TGCGCCAGCAGCTGGGGGGCGGACAGGGAGAGGAATGAGCAGTTCTTC.

Only one count was recorded for this clonotype. The chain has TRBV7-9 and TRBJ2-2; no clear D gene. The V and J ends lost 5 bases and 6 bases respectively, with 13 bases between them. Germline CDR1 reads SEHNR; CDR2 reads FQNEAQ (reference sequence). The CDR3 covers 14 residues. The CDR3 loop reads CASSGLLVPGELFF. For the CDR3, the DNA is TGTGCCAGCAGCGGCCTTTTGGTTCCCGGGGAGCTGTTTTTT.